This T cell receptor (beta chain) appears in the sequencing data of a study of T-cell reconstitution after alpha-beta-depleted transplantation in children. Study-wide results and caveats: One year post-transplant, T-cell counts and diversity were largely derived from T cells produced anew.

The V and J ends lost 5 bases and 4 bases respectively, with 11 bases between them. CDR3 length equals 13 residues. Germline V gene data show CDR1 as MNHEY and CDR2 as SMNVEV (reference sequence). As it was prepared, the TCRbeta library received unique molecular identifiers. MiXCR, applied by TCRdb to the PCR reads, yields one record per CDR3 protein. Here the sample spans around 600,000 distinct CDR3 sequences, 23% being singletons. This clonotype has a count of ten or more. The target antigen is unknown. The specimen comprised PBMCs, mostly from graft donor cells, sampled 360 days after TCRalphabeta/CD19-depleted stem cell transplant. The source of this sequence is a boy younger than two who had a stem cell transplant for acute myeloid leukemia, so the T cells may come from the graft donor. The rearrangement links TRBV27 to TRBJ1-2; perhaps TRBD1 as D (5 bases). CDR3 nucleotides: TGTGCCAGCAGTCCCCTGGGGCCCTATGGCTACACCTTC. Amino acid sequence: CASSPLGPYGYTF.